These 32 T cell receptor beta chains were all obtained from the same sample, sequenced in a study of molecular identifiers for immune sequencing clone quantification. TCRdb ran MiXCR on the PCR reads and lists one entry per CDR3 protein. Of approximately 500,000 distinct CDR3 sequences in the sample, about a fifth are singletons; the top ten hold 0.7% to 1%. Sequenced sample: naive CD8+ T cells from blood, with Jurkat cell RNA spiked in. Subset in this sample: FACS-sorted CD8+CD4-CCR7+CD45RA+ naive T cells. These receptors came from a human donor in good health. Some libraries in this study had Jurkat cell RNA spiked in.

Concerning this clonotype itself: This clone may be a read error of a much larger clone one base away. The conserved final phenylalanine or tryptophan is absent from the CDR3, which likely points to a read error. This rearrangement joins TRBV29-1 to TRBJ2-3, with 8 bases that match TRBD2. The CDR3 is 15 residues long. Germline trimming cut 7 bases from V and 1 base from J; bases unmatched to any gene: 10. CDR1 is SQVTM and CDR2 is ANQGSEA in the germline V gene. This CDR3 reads CSANLPGGGTDTQYL. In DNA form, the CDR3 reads TGCAGCGCAAACCTTCCCGGGGGGGGCACAGATACGCAGTATCTT.

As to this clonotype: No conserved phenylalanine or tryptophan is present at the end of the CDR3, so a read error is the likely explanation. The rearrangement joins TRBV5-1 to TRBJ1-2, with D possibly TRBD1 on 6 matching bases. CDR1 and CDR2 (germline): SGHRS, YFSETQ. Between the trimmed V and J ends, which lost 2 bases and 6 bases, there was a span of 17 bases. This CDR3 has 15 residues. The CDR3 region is CASSLTPGHLNGYTS. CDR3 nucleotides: TGCGCCAGCAGCTTAACGCCGGGACATCTGAATGGCTACACCTCC.

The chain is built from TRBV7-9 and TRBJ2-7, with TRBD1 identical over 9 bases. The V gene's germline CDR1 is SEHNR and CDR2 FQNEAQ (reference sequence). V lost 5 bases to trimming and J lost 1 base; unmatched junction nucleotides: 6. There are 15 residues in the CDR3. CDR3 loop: CASSNPGQGSYEQYF. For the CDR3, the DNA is TGTGCCAGCAGCAACCCGGGACAGGGTTCCTACGAGCAGTACTTC. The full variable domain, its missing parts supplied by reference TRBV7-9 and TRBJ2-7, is DTGVSQNPRHKITKRGQNVTFRCDPISEHNRLYWYRQTLGQGPEFLTYFQNEAQLEKSRLLSDRFSAERPKGSFSTLEIQRTEQGDSAMYLCASSNPGQGSYEQYFGPGTRLTVT.

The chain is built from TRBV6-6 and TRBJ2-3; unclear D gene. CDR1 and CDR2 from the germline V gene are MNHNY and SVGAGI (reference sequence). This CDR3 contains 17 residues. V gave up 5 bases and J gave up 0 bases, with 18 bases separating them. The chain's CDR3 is CASSNYRGGASTDTQYF. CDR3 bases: TGTGCCAGCAGTAACTACCGCGGTGGAGCTAGCACAGATACGCAGTATTTT.

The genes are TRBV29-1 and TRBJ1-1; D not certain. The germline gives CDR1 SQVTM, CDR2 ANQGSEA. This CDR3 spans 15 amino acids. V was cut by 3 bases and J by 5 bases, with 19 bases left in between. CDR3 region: CSVEEASRPVTEAFF. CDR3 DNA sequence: TGCAGCGTTGAGGAGGCGTCTCGACCGGTGACTGAAGCTTTCTTT.

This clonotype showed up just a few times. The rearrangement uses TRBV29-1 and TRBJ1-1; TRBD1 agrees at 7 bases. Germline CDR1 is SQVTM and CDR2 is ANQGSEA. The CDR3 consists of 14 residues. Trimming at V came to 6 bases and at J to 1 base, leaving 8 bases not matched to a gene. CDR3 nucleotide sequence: TGCAGCGTGAGAAAGGGACAGACGAACACTGAAGCTTTCTTT. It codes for CSVRKGQTNTEAFF.

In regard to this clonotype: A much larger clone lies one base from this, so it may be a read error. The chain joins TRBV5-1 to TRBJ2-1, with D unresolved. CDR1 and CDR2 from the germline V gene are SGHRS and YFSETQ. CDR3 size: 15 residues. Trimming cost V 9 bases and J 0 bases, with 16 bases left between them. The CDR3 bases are TGCGCCAACAGACCGACCTTATCCTCCTACAATGAGCAGTTCTTC. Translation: CANRPTLSSYNEQFF.

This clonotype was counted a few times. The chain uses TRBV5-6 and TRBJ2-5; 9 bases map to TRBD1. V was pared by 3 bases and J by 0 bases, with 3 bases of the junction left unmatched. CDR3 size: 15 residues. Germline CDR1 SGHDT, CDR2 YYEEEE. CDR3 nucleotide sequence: TGTGCCAGCAGCTGGGGGACAGGGAACCAAGAGACCCAGTACTTC. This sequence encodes CASSWGTGNQETQYF.

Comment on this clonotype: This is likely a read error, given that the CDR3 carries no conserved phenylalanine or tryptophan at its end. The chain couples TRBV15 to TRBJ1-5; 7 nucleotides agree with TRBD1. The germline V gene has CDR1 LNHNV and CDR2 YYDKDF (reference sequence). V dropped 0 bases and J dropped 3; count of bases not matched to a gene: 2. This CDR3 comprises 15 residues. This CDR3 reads CATSRDRGTNQPQHL. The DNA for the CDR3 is TGTGCCACCAGCAGAGACAGGGGGACCAATCAGCCCCAGCATCTT.

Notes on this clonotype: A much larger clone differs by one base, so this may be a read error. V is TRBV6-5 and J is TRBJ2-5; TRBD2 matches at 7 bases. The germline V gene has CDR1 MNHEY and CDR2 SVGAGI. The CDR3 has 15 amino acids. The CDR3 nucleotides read TGTGCCAACAGTTACTTTTCTGGGGGAGGGAAGACCCAGTACTTC. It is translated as CANSYFSGGGKTQYF.

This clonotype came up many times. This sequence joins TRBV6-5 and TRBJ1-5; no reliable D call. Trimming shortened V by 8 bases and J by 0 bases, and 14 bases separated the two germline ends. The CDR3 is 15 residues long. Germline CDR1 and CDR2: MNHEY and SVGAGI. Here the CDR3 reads CASRTGPYSNQPQHF. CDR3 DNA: TGTGCCAGCCGGACCGGGCCCTATAGCAATCAGCCCCAGCATTTT.

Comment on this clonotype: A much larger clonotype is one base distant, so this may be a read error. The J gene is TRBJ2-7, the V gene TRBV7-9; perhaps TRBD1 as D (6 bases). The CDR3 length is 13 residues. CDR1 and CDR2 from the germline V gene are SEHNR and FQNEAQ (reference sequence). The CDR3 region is CATSPDRNIEQYF. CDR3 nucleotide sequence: TGTGCCACCAGCCCTGACAGGAATATTGAGCAGTACTTC.

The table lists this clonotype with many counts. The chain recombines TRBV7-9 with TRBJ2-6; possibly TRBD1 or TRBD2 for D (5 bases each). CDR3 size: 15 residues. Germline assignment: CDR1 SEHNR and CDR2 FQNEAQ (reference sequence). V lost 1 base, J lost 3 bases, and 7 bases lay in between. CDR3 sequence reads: CASSLVGVGANVLTF. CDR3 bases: TGTGCCAGCAGCTTAGTGGGGGTTGGGGCCAACGTCCTGACTTTC.

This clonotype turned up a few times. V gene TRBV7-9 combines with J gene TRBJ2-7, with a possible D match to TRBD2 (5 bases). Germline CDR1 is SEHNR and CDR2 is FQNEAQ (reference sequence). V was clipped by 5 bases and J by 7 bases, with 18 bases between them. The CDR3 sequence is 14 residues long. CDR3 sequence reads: CASSPAAHPAEQYF. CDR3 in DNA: TGTGCCAGCAGCCCAGCGGCACACCCGGCGGAGCAGTACTTC.

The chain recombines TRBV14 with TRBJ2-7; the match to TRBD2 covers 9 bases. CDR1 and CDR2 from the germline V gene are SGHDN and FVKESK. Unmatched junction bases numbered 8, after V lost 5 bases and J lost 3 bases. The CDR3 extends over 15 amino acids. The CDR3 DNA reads TGTGCCAGCAGCTATCTTAGCGGGAGCAACTACGAGCAGTACTTC. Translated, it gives CASSYLSGSNYEQYF.

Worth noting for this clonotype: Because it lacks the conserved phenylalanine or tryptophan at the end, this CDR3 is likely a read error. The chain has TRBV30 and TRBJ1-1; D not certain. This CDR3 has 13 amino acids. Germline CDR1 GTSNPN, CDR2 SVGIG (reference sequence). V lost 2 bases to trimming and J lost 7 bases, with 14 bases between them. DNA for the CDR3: TGTGCCTGGAGTAACGGGGTTTTGGATGAAGCTTTCTCT. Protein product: CAWSNGVLDEAFS.

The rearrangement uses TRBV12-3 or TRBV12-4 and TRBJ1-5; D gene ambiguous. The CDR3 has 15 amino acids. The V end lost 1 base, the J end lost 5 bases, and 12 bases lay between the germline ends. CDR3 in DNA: TGTGCCAGCAGTTTAGTATCAGGCAGAGATCAGCCCCAGCATTTT. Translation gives CASSLVSGRDQPQHF.

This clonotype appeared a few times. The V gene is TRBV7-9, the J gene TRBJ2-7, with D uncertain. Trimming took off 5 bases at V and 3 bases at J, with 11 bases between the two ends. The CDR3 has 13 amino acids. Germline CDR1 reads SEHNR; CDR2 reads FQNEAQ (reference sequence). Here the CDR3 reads CASSPAVGYEQYF. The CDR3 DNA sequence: TGTGCCAGCAGCCCCGCGGTCGGCTACGAGCAGTACTTC.

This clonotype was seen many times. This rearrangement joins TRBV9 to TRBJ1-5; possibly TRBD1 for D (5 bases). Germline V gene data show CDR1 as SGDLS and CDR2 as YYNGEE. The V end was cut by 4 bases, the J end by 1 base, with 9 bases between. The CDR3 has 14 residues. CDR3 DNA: TGTGCCAGCAGCCCCGACAGAAGCAATCAGCCCCAGCATTTT. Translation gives CASSPDRSNQPQHF.

The CDR3 region is CASSCGGGNTEAFF. Here the CDR3 DNA reads TGTGCCAGCAGTTGTGGGGGGGGGAACACTGAAGCTTTCTTT. The chain joins TRBV6-5 to TRBJ1-1, with a weak D call TRBD1 (5 bases). The V end was cut by 4 bases, the J end by 1 base, with 10 bases between. This CDR3 region has 14 residues. Looked up from germline, CDR1 is MNHEY and CDR2 is SVGAGI.

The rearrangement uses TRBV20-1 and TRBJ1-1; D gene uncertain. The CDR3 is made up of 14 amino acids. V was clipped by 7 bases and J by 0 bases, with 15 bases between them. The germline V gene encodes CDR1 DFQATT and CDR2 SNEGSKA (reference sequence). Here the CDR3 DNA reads TGCAGTGTTTTTCAGTGGAACATGAACACTGAAGCTTTCTTT. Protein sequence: CSVFQWNMNTEAFF.

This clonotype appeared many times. The CDR3, as DNA: TGTGCCTGGAGTGTAGCCTACGAGCAGTACTTC. This gives the protein CAWSVAYEQYF. This chain joins TRBV30 and TRBJ2-7; D call uncertain. The ends were cut back, 0 bases at V and 2 bases at J, with 2 bases in the middle. The CDR3 totals 11 residues. The V gene's germline CDR1 is GTSNPN and CDR2 SVGIG (reference sequence). Full variable domain (rest looked up from reference TRBV30 and TRBJ2-7): SQTIHQWPATLVQPVGSPLSLECTVEGTSNPNLYWYRQAAGRGLQLLFYSVGIGQISSEVPQNLSASRPQDRQFILSSKKLLLSDSGFYLCAWSVAYEQYFGPGTRLTVT.

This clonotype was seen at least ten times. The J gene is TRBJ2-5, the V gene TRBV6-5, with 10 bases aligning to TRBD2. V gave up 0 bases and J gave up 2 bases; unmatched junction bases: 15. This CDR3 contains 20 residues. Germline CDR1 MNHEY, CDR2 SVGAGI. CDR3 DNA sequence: TGTGCCAGCAGTTACTCACCCCCCTGGACTAGCGGAGAGACACAAGAGACCCAGTACTTC. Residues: CASSYSPPWTSGETQETQYF.

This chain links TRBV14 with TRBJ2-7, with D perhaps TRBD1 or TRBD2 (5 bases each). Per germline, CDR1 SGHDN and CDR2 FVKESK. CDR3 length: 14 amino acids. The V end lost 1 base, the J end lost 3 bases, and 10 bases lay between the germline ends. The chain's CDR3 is CASSQAGTRYEQYF. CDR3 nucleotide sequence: TGTGCCAGCAGCCAAGCCGGGACCCGCTACGAGCAGTACTTC.

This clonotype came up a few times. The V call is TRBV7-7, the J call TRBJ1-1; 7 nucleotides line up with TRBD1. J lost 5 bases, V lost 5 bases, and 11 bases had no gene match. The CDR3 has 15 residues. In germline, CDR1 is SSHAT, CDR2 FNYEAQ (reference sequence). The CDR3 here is CASSPSEGAVTEAFF. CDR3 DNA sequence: TGTGCCAGCAGCCCTAGTGAGGGGGCGGTAACTGAAGCTTTCTTT.

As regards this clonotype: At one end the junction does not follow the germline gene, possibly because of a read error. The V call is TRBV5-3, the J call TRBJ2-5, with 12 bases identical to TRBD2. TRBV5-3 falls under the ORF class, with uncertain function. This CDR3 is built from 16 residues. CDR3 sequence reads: CASSYGLAGIQETQYF. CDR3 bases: TGTGCCAGCAGCTACGGACTAGCGGGGATCCAAGAGACCCAGTACTTC.

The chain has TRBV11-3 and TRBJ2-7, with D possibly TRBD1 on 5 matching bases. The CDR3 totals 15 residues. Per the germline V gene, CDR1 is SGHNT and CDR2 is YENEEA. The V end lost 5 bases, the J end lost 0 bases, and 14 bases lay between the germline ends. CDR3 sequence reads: CASSPVGPYSYEQYF. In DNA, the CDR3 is TGTGCCAGCAGCCCCGTGGGGCCCTACTCCTACGAGCAGTACTTC.

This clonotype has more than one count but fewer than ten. Here the CDR3 reads CASSYPGQGEYGYTF. The CDR3 DNA reads as TGTGCCAGCAGTTACCCGGGGCAGGGGGAGTATGGCTACACCTTC. V is TRBV6-5 and J is TRBJ1-2, with 7 bases fitting TRBD1. CDR1 is MNHEY, CDR2 SVGAGI, per germline. V was pared by 2 bases and J by 5 bases, with 8 bases of the junction left unmatched. The CDR3 sequence is 15 residues long.

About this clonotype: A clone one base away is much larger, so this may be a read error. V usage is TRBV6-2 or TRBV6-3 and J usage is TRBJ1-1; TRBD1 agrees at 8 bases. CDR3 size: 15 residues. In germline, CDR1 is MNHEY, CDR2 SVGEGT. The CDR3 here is CASSNSGGGGAEAFF. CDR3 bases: TGTGCCAGCAGTAACTCAGGGGGCGGAGGCGCTGAAGCTTTCTTT.

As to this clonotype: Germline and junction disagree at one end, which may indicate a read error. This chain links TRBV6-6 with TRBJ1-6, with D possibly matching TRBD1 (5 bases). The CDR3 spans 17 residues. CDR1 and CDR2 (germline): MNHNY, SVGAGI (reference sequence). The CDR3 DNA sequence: TGTGCCAGCACCAACCGGGGCCAAAGCTCCTATAATCCACCCCTCCACTTT. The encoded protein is CASTNRGQSSYNPPLHF.

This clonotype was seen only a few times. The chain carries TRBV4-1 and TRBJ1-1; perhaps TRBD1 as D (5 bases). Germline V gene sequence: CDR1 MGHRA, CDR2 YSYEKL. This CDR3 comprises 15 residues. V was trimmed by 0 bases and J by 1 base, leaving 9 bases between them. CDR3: CASSQDGGWNTEAFF. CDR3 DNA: TGCGCCAGCAGCCAAGATGGGGGGTGGAACACTGAAGCTTTCTTT.

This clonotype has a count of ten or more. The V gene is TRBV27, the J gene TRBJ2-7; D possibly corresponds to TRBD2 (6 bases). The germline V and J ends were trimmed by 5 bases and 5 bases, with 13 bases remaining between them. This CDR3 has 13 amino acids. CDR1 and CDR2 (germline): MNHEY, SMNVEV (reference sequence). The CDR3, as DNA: TGTGCCAGCAGTCCGGGGGTCTGGCACGAGCAGTACTTC. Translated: CASSPGVWHEQYF.